This TCR beta chain was observed in a study of cytomegalovirus exposure and HLA in healthy donors. The CDR3 contains 14 residues. Germline values: CDR1 SGHAT, CDR2 FQNNGV. V lost 3 bases and J 3 bases, leaving 12 bases between the germline ends. Primers for the PCR totalled 60 Vbeta and 13 Jbeta. Only in-frame clones appear in the TCRdb table, and some are missing; sequencing was by immunoSEQ multiplex PCR. The sample table includes tens of thousands of clones. The sample was PBMCs. The chain is built from TRBV11-2 and TRBJ2-7; D ambiguous. The TCR sequence derives from a woman between 40 and 55 years old in good health and CMV-seropositive. CDR3 bases: TGTGCCAGCAGCTTCTCTGGGTCGGGCTACGAGCAGTACTTC. It codes for CASSFSGSGYEQYF.